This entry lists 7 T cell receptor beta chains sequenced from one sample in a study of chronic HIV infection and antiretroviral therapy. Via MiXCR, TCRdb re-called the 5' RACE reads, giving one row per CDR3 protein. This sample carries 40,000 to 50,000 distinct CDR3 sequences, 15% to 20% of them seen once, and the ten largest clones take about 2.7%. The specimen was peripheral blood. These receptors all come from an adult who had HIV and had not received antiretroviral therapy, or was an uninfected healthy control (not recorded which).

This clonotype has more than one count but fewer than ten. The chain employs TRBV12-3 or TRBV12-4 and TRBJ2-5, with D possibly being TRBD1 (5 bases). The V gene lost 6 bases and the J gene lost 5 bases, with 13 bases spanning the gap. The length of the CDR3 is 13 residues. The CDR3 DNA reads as TGTGCCAGCAGGGGGCCCAACACGGAGACCCAGTACTTC. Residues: CASRGPNTETQYF.

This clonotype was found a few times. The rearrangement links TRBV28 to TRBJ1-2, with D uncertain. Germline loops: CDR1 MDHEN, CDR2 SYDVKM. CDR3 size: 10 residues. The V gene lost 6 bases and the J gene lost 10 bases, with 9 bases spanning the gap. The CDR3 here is CASSRTFYTF. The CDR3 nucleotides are TGTGCCAGCAGCCGGACTTTCTACACCTTC.

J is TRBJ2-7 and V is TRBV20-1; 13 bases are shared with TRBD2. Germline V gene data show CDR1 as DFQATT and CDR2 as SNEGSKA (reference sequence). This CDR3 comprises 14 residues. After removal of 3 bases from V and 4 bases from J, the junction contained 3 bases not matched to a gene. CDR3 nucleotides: TGCAGTGCTAGCCGGACTAGCGGGAGTTACGAGCAGTACTTC. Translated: CSASRTSGSYEQYF.

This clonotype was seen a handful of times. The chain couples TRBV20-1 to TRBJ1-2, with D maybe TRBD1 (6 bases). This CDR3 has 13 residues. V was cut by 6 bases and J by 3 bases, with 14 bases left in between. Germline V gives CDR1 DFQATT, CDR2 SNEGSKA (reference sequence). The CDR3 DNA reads TGCAGTGCACAACAGGGAGTCGACTATGGCTACACCTTC. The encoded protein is CSAQQGVDYGYTF.

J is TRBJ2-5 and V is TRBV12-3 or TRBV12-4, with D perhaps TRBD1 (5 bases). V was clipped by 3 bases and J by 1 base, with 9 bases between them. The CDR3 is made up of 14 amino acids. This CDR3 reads CASSFGQGQETQYF. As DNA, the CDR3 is TGTGCCAGCAGTTTCGGGCAGGGCCAAGAGACCCAGTACTTC.

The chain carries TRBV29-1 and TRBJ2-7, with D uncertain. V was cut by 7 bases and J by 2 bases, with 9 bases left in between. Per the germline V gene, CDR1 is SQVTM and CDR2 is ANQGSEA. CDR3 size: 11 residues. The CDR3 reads CSAGWAYEQYF. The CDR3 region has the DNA TGCAGCGCTGGATGGGCCTACGAGCAGTACTTC.

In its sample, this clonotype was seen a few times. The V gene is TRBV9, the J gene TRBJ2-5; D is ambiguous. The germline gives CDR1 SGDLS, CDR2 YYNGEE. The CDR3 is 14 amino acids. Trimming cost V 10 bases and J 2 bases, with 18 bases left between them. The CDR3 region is CAGLHRPRQETQYF. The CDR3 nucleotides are TGTGCCGGTCTCCACCGCCCACGGCAAGAGACCCAGTACTTC. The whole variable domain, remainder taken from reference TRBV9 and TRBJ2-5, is DSGVTQTPKHLITATGQRVTLRCSPRSGDLSVYWYQQSLDQGLQFLIQYYNGEERAKGNILERFSAQQFPDLHSELNLSSLELGDSALYFCAGLHRPRQETQYFGPGTRLLVL.